The rows below give T cell receptor beta chains drawn from one sample of a study of beta chain features in type 1 diabetes. The repertoire was sequenced with immunoSEQ multiplex PCR; TCRdb's copy has only in-frame clones and lacks some. Altogether 900,000 or so clones are present, roughly 16% being singletons, with the ten largest covering about 0.02%. The sequencing sample was made of naive CD4+ T cells from blood. The receptors derive from a woman aged 18-29 years in good health. The conserved cysteine and the conserved F or W are not part of the CDR3 here. Size tells how often a clone was seen (once, few, many) or the class of an expanded clone, and some rows leave it out.

clone size,J gene,V gene,CDR3 protein
NA,TRBJ1-2,TRBV6-5,ASSSGDRRLYGYT
NA,TRBJ2-7,TRBV6-6,ASSYWREGPYEQY
few,TRBJ1-2,TRBV20-1,STAGFHGYT
few,TRBJ2-7,TRBV7-3,ASSFDTFYEQY
NA,TRBJ2-6,TRBV5-7,ASMVICVQSRANVLT
few,TRBJ2-4,TRBV9,ASSVGPYGNIQY
NA,TRBJ2-1,TRBV6-5,ASSFTGGLDNEQF
NA,TRBJ2-7,TRBV28,ASSSGGQGAYEQY
NA,TRBJ2-1,TRBV4-3,ASSQDNLAGGQREQF
few,TRBJ1-2,TRBV28,ASSQIRQGSGYT
NA,TRBJ2-7,TRBV28,ASGRGYEQY
NA,TRBJ2-7,TRBV9,ASSSTADPYEQY
few,TRBJ1-2,TRBV14,ASSPSGLTFGYT
NA,TRBJ2-7,TRBV14,ASSFGGYEQY
NA,TRBJ2-5,TRBV7-6,ASSLGPGGAQY
NA,TRBJ1-2,TRBV2,ASSDVVYT
few,TRBJ2-5,TRBV7-2,ASSLGPTRGETQY
NA,TRBJ2-2,TRBV7-2,ASSLGGYAGELF
NA,TRBJ1-1,TRBV7-2,ASSDYARGHTEAF
few,TRBJ2-7,TRBV7-2,ASSKTSGSYEQY
NA,TRBJ2-7,TRBV29-1,SVLDRGVYEQY
few,TRBJ2-1,TRBV25-1,ASSEYGSWGNEQF